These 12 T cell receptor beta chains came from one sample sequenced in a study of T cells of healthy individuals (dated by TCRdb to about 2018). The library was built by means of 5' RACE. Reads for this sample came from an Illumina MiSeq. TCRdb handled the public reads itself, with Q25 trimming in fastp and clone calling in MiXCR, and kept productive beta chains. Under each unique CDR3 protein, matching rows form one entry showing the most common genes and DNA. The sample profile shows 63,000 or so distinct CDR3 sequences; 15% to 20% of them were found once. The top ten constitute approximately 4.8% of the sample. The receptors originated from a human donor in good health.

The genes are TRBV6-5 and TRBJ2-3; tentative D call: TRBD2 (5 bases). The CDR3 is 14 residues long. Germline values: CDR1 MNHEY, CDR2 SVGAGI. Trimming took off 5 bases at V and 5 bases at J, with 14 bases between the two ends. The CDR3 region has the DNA TGTGCCAGCAGTAACCGGGATTTATTAGATACGCAGTATTTT. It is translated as CASSNRDLLDTQYF.

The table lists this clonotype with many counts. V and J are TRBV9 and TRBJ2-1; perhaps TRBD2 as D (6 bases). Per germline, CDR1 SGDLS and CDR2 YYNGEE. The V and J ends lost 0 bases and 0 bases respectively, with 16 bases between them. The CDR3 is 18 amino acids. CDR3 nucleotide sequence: TGTGCCAGCAGCGTAGGGCCCCTCGGAGGGAGCTCCTACAATGAGCAGTTCTTC. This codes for CASSVGPLGGSSYNEQFF.

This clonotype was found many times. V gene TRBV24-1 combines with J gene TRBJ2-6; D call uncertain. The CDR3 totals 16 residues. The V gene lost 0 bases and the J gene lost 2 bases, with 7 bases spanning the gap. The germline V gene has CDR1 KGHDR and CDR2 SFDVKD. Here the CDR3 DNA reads TGTGCCACCAGTGATTTGAAGGGCCCTGGGGCCAACGTCCTGACTTTC. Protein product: CATSDLKGPGANVLTF.

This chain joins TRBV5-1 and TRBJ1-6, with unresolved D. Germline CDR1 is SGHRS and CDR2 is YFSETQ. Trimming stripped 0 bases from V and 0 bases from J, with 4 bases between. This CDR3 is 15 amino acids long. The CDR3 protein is CASSLGSSYNSPLHF. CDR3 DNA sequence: TGCGCCAGCAGCTTGGGAAGCTCCTATAATTCACCCCTCCACTTT.

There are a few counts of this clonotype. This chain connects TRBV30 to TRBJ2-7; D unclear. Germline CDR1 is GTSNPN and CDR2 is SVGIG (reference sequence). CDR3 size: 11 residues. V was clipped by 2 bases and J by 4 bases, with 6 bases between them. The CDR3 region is CAWSTLYEQYF. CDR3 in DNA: TGTGCCTGGAGTACCCTATACGAGCAGTACTTC.

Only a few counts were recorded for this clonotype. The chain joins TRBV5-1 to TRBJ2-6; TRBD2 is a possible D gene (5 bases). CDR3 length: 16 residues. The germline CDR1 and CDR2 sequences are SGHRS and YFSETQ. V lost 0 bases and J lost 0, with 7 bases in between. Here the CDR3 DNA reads TGCGCCAGCAGCTTGGTTGGGAGCTCTGGGGCCAACGTCCTGACTTTC. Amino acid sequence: CASSLVGSSGANVLTF.

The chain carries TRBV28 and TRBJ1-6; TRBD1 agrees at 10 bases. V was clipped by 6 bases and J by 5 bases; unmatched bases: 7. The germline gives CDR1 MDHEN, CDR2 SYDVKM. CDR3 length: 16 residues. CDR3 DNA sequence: TGTGCCAGCAGGTACCGTGGGACAGGGGATAATTCACCCCTCCACTTT. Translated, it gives CASRYRGTGDNSPLHF.

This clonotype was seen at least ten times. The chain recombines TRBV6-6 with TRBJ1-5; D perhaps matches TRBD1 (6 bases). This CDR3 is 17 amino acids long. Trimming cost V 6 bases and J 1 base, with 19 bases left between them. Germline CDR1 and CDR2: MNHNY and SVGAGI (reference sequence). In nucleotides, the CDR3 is TGTGCCAGCAGGCCGGGGAGGGGGAGAGGGAGCAATCAGCCCCAGCATTTT. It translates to CASRPGRGRGSNQPQHF.

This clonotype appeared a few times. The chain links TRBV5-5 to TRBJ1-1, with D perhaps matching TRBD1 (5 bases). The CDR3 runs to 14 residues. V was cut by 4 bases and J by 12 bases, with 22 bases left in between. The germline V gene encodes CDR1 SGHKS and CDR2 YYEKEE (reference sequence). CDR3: CASSHVPEQVRSFF. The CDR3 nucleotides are TGTGCCAGCAGCCACGTCCCCGAACAGGTCAGATCTTTCTTT. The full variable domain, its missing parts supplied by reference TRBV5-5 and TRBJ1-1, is DAGVTQSPTHLIKTRGQQVTLRCSPISGHKSVSWYQQVLGQGPQFIFQYYEKEERGRGNFPDRFSARQFPNYSSELNVNALLLGDSALYLCASSHVPEQVRSFFGQGTRLTVV.

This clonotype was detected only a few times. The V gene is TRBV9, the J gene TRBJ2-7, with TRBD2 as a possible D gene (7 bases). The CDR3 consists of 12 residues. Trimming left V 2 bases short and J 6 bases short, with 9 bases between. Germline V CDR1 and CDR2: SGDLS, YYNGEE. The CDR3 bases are TGTGCCAGCAGCGTGAGGGGGGGCGAGCAGTACTTC. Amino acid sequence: CASSVRGGEQYF.

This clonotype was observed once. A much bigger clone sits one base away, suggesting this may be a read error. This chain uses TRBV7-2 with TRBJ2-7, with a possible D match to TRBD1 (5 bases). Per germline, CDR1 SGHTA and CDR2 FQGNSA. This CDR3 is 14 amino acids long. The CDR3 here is CASRSTGVGYQQYF. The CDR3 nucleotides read TGTGCCAGCAGATCAACAGGTGTGGGCTACCAGCAGTACTTC.

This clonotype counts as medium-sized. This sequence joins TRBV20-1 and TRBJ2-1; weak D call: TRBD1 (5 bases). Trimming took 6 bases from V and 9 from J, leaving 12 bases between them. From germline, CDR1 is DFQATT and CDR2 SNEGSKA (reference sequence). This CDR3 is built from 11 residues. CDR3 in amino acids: CSAVRVSEQFF. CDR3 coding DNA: TGCAGTGCGGTCAGGGTGAGTGAGCAGTTCTTC.